The entry below gives a single T cell receptor beta chain sequence along with its context. Its specificity is unknown. Clones were read by immunoSEQ multiplex PCR, and TCRdb kept only the in-frame ones, dropping some. The data hold about 85,000 clones, with 90% observed a single time. The data are from a study of PD-1 blockade in classical Hodgkin lymphoma. Study conclusions and caveats: Baseline diversity was lower in partial responders and progressors than complete responders. Nivolumab initiation under 1 year post-ASCT meant exclusion. Repertoires differed for reasons still undefined, possibly disease activity or prior therapy. The study reported lower baseline TCR diversity in newly diagnosed patients than in healthy donors.

Documented time point: cycle 4 day 1 (C4D1), after less than seven weeks of nivolumab. Relapse after autologous stem cell transplantation occurred in every patient, and brentuximab vedotin exposure varied. CDR1 is SGHTA and CDR2 is FQGNSA in the germline V gene. Trimming removed 5 bases at V and 0 bases at J, with 11 bases between. The CDR3 spans 15 residues. The clonotype comes from a human donor with classical Hodgkin lymphoma. Here the sequenced sample was peripheral blood mononuclear cells (PBMCs), taken before the fourth cycle of nivolumab. The J gene is TRBJ1-3, the V gene TRBV7-2, with D tentatively TRBD1 (6 bases). CDR3 region: CASSPSTGSGNTIYF. CDR3 nucleotides: TGTGCCAGCAGCCCCTCGACAGGCTCTGGAAACACCATATATTTT.